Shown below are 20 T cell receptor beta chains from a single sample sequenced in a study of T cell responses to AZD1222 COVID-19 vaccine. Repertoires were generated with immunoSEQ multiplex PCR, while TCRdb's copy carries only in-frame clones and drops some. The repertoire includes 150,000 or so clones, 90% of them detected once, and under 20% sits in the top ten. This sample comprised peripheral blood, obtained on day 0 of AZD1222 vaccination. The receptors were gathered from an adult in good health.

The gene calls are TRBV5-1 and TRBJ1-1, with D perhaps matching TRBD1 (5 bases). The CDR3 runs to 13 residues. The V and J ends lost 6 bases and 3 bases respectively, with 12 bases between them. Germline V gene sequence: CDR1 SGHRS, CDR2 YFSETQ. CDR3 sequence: CASTLGDDTEAFF. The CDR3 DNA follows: TGCGCCAGCACCCTGGGGGATGACACTGAAGCTTTCTTT.

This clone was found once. Here the CDR3 DNA reads TGTGCCACCAGTGATTTGACTGGTGGCACCATATATTTT. Translating it yields CATSDLTGGTIYF. The chain joins TRBV24-1 to TRBJ1-3, with D unclear. In germline, CDR1 is KGHDR, CDR2 SFDVKD. CDR3 length: 13 amino acids. Trimming pared 0 bases from V and 9 bases from J, leaving 8 bases between.

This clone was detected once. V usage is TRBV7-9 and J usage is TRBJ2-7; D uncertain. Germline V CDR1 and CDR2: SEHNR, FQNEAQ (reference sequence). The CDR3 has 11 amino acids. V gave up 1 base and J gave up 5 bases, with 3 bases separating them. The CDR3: CASSLGNEQYF. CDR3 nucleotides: TGTGCCAGCAGCTTAGGAAACGAGCAGTACTTC.

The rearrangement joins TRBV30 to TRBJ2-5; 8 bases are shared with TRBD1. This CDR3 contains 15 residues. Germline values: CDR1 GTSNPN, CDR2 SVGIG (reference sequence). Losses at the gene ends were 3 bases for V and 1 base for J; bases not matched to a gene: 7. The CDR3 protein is CAWRGGQGGQETQYF. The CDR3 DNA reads TGTGCCTGGAGGGGTGGACAGGGTGGCCAAGAGACCCAGTACTTC.

This CDR3 is CASRLEHRGPYQPQHF. For the CDR3, the DNA is TGTGCCAGCCGGCTAGAACACAGGGGGCCGTATCAGCCCCAGCATTTT. The V call is TRBV9, the J call TRBJ1-5, with 9 bases identical to TRBD1. Unmatched junction bases numbered 13, after V lost 7 bases and J lost 5 bases. Germline V gene data show CDR1 as SGDLS and CDR2 as YYNGEE. CDR3 length equals 16 residues. Together with reference TRBV9 and TRBJ1-5, the CDR3 gives the full variable domain: DSGVTQTPKHLITATGQRVTLRCSPRSGDLSVYWYQQSLDQGLQFLIQYYNGEERAKGNILERFSAQQFPDLHSELNLSSLELGDSALYFCASRLEHRGPYQPQHFGDGTRLSIL.

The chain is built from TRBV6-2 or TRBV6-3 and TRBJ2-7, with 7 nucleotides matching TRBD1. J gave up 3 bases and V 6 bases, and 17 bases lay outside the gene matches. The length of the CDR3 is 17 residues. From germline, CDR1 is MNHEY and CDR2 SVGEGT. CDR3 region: CASSSGQVQVSFYEQYF. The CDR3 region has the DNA TGTGCCAGCAGCTCTGGACAGGTACAGGTCAGTTTCTACGAGCAGTACTTC.

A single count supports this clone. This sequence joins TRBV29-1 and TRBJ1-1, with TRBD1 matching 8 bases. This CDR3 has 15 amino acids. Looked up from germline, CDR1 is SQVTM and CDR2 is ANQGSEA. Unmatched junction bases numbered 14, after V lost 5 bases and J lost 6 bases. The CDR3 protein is CSVPPRRTGTPEAFF. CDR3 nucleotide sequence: TGCAGCGTTCCCCCCCGGCGGACAGGGACGCCTGAAGCTTTCTTT.

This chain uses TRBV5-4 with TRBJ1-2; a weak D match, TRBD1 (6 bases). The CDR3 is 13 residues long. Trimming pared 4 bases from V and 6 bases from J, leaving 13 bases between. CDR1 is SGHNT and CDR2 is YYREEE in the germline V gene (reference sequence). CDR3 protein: CASSIQGGNGYTF. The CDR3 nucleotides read TGTGCCAGCAGCATACAAGGGGGAAATGGCTACACCTTC.

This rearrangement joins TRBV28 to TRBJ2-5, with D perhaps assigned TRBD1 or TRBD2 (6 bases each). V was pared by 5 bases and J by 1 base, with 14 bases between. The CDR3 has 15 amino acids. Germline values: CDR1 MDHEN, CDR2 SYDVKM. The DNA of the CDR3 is TGTGCCAGCAGTCCGCCGGGGGCAACCCAAGAGACCCAGTACTTC. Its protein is CASSPPGATQETQYF.

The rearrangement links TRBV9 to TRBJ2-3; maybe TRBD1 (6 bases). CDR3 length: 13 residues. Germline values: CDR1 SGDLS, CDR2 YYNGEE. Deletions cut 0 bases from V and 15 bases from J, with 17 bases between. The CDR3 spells CASSVDGRGLSYF. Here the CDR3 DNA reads TGTGCCAGCAGCGTAGATGGCAGGGGCCTTTCTTATTTT.

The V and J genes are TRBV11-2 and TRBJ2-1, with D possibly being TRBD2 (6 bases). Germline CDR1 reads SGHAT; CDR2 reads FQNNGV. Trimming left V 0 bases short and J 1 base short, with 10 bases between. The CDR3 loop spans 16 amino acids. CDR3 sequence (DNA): TGTGCCAGCAGCTTAGATATTGGGGGGTCCTACAATGAGCAGTTCTTC. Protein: CASSLDIGGSYNEQFF.

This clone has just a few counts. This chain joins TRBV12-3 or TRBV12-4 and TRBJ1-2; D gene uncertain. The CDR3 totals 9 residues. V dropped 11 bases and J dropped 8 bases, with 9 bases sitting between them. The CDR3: CAGRPGYTF. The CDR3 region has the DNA TGTGCCGGCCGACCGGGCTACACCTTC.

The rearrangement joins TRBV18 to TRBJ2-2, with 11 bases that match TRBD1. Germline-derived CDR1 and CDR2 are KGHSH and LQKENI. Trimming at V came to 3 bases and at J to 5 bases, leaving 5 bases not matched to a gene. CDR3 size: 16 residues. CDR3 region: CASSPRTGGRTGELFF. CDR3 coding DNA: TGTGCCAGCTCACCTAGGACAGGGGGCAGGACCGGGGAGCTGTTTTTT.

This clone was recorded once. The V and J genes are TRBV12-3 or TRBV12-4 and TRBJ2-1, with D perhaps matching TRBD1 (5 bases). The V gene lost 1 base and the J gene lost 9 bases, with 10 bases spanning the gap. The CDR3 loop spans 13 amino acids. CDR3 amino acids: CASSLVGAAEQFF. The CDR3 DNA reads TGTGCCAGCAGTTTAGTTGGGGCGGCTGAGCAGTTCTTC.

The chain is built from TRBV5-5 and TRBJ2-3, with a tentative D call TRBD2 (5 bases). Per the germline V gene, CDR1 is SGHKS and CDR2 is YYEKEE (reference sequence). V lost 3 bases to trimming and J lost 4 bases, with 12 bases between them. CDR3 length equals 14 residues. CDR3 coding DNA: TGTGCCAGCAGCTGGAGGCTCGGGGCAGATACGCAGTATTTT. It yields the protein CASSWRLGADTQYF.

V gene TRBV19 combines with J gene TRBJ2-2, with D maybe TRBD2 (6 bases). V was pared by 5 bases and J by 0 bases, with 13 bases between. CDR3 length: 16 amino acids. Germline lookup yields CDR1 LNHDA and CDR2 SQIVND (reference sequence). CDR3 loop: CASSALAAPNTGELFF. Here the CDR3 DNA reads TGTGCCAGTAGTGCACTAGCCGCCCCGAACACCGGGGAGCTGTTTTTT.

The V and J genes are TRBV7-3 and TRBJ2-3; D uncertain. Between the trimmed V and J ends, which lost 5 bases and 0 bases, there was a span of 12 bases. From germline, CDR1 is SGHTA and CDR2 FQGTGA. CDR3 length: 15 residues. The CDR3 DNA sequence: TGTGCCAGCAGCCTCTCCCCGAGTAGCACAGATACGCAGTATTTT. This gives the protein CASSLSPSSTDTQYF.

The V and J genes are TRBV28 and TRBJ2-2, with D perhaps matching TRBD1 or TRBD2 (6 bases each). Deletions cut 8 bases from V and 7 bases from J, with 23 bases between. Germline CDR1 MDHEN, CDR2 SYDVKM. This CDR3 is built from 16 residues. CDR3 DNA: TGTGCCAGCTCCCCTCCACGGGGGCAGGGTCACGGGGAGCTGTTTTTT. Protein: CASSPPRGQGHGELFF.

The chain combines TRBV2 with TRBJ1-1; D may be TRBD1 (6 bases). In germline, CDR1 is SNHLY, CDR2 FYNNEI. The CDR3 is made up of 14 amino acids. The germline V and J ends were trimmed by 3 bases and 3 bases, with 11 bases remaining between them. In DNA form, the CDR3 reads TGTGCCAGCAGTGACCCAACAGGGTACACTGAAGCTTTCTTT. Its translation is CASSDPTGYTEAFF.

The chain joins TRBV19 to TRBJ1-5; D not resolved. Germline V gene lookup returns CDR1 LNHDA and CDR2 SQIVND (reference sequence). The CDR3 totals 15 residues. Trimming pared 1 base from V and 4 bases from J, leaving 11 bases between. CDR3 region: CASSIGGLENQPQHF. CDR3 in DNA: TGTGCCAGTAGTATAGGAGGGCTCGAGAATCAGCCCCAGCATTTT.